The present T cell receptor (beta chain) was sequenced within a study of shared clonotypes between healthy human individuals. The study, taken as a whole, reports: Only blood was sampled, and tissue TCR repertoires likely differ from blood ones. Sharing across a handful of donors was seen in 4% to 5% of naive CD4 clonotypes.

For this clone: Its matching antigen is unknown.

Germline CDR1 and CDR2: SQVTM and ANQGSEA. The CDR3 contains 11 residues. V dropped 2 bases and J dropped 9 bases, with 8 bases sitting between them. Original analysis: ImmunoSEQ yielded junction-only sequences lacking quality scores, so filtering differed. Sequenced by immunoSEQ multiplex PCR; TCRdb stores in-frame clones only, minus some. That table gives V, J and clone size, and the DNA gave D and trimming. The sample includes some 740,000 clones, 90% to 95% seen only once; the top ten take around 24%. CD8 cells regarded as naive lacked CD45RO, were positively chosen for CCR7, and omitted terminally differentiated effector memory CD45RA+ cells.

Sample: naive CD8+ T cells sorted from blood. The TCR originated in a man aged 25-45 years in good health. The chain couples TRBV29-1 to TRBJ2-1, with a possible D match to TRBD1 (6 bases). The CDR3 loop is CSVEIQGEQFF. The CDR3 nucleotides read TGCAGCGTTGAAATACAGGGTGAGCAGTTCTTC.